These 24 T cell receptor beta chains were all obtained from the same sample, sequenced in a study of identical twins. TCRdb redid the calling of the 5' RACE reads with MiXCR, one entry per CDR3 protein. The table includes some 190,000 distinct CDR3 sequences, less than 20% detected once. These data are also associated with another study on T cells expressing NK-cell markers.

The specimen was CD8+ T cells sorted from blood. These receptors all come from a young woman in good health.

The chain links TRBV27 to TRBJ2-1, with 11 bases aligning to TRBD2. The junction had 10 bases not matched to a gene; V was cut back by 7 bases and J by 8 bases. The CDR3 loop spans 15 amino acids. The germline CDR1 and CDR2 sequences are MNHEY and SMNVEV (reference sequence). The CDR3 loop reads CASNILAGEADEQFF. The CDR3 DNA reads TGTGCCAGCAACATACTAGCGGGAGAGGCCGATGAGCAGTTCTTC.

The rearrangement links TRBV10-3 to TRBJ2-5; D unresolved. The CDR3 loop spans 14 amino acids. V was clipped by 3 bases and J by 3 bases, with 11 bases between them. The germline V gene has CDR1 ENHRY and CDR2 SYGVKD. Here the CDR3 DNA reads TGTGCCATCAGTGACAGAGCCGTTGAAGAGACCCAGTACTTC. Translating gives CAISDRAVEETQYF.

This clonotype showed up just a few times. The CDR3 is CAWTSGRYEQYF. The CDR3, as DNA: TGTGCCTGGACTAGCGGGAGGTACGAGCAGTACTTC. This chain connects TRBV30 to TRBJ2-7; 11 bases align to TRBD2. The CDR3 extends over 12 amino acids. Trimming at V came to 4 bases and at J to 4 bases, leaving 0 bases not matched to a gene. Germline V gene lookup returns CDR1 GTSNPN and CDR2 SVGIG (reference sequence).

The chain joins TRBV11-2 to TRBJ2-5; possible D gene TRBD2, 6 bases. Looked up from germline, CDR1 is SGHAT and CDR2 is FQNNGV. This CDR3 region has 15 residues. The ends were cut back, 0 bases at V and 2 bases at J, with 10 bases in the middle. The CDR3 coding sequence is TGTGCCAGCAGCTTAGAGGTAGCGGTACAAGAGACCCAGTACTTC. This gives the protein CASSLEVAVQETQYF.

In its sample, this clonotype was seen a few times. This chain links TRBV6-1 with TRBJ1-2, with D possibly being TRBD1 (6 bases). Germline V gene sequence: CDR1 MNHNS, CDR2 SASEGT. The CDR3 consists of 13 residues. V was pared by 5 bases and J by 8 bases, with 15 bases between. The CDR3 nucleotides read TGTGCCAGCAGTCGACAGGCCCCCGGGGGCTACACCTTC. This translates into CASSRQAPGGYTF.

This chain uses TRBV5-1 with TRBJ2-7; 8 bases are shared with TRBD2. Germline V lookup: CDR1 SGHRS, CDR2 YFSETQ. This CDR3 is built from 15 residues. The ends lost 0 bases at V and 1 base at J; junction bases unmatched: 3. CDR3 loop: CASSLVAGSSYEQYF. The CDR3, as DNA: TGCGCCAGCAGCTTGGTAGCGGGATCTTCCTACGAGCAGTACTTC.

This clonotype was counted only a few times. This chain's CDR3 is CASSLATDNQPQHF. The CDR3 DNA follows: TGTGCCAGCAGCTTGGCTACAGACAATCAGCCCCAGCATTTT. The J gene is TRBJ1-5, the V gene TRBV5-6; D unclear. The CDR3 has 14 amino acids. The V and J ends lost 0 bases and 3 bases respectively, with 7 bases between them. Germline values: CDR1 SGHDT, CDR2 YYEEEE.

This clonotype was found a few times. The chain carries TRBV29-1 and TRBJ2-7; TRBD2 matches at 8 bases. The CDR3 loop spans 12 amino acids. CDR1 and CDR2 (germline): SQVTM, ANQGSEA. J was trimmed by 2 bases and V by 7 bases; bases with no gene match: 4. CDR3 residues: CSAGGGPYEQYF. For the CDR3, the DNA is TGCAGCGCGGGGGGGGGGCCCTACGAGCAGTACTTC.

This clonotype was detected a few times. The V gene is TRBV25-1, the J gene TRBJ2-1; 7 bases are a match to TRBD2. Germline trimming cut 3 bases from V and 8 bases from J; bases unmatched to any gene: 10. This CDR3 region has 15 residues. The V gene's germline CDR1 is MGHDK and CDR2 SYGVNS. CDR3 loop: CASSDFREAGHEQFF. The CDR3 DNA reads as TGTGCCAGCAGTGATTTCAGGGAAGCGGGGCATGAGCAGTTCTTC.

This clonotype showed up just a few times. The chain couples TRBV6-2 or TRBV6-3 to TRBJ2-1, with D unresolved. CDR3 size: 14 residues. Germline CDR1 and CDR2: MNHEY and SVGEGT. V shed 2 bases and J shed 3 bases, with 8 bases lying between them. CDR3 sequence: CASSYPGLYNEQFF. The CDR3 DNA follows: TGTGCCAGCAGTTACCCCGGGCTCTACAATGAGCAGTTCTTC.

The chain is built from TRBV6-2 or TRBV6-3 and TRBJ2-7, with a tentative D call TRBD2 (6 bases). CDR3 length: 15 amino acids. The ends were cut back, 8 bases at V and 4 bases at J, with 21 bases in the middle. Germline V gene data show CDR1 as MNHEY and CDR2 as SVGEGT. The CDR3 bases are TGTGCCAGCGAGGCGGACCGAGGTGGGGGGTACGAGCAGTACTTC. This translates into CASEADRGGGYEQYF.

This clonotype came up many times. This chain links TRBV20-1 with TRBJ2-1; 9 bases map to TRBD2. The CDR3 covers 18 residues. Germline assignment: CDR1 DFQATT and CDR2 SNEGSKA (reference sequence). J was trimmed by 0 bases and V by 5 bases; bases with no gene match: 14. CDR3 DNA sequence: TGCAGTGCTGAGACGAGCGGGGGGTCCTCGAGCTCCTACAATGAGCAGTTCTTC. This codes for CSAETSGGSSSSYNEQFF.

This chain joins TRBV5-3 and TRBJ1-2; 7 bases are a match to TRBD1. TRBV5-3 is an ORF, with its function uncertain. The CDR3 extends over 13 amino acids. Trimming took 9 bases from V and 3 from J; bases not matched to a gene: 8. The CDR3 nucleotides read TGTGCCATGAGCCCTGGGACAGACTATGGCTACACCTTC. Translated, it gives CAMSPGTDYGYTF.

This chain connects TRBV14 to TRBJ2-1; no clear D gene. V was clipped by 2 bases and J by 8 bases, with 10 bases between them. Per the germline V gene, CDR1 is SGHDN and CDR2 is FVKESK. CDR3 length equals 13 residues. CDR3: CASSQYGVDEQFF. The CDR3 DNA is TGTGCCAGCAGCCAATACGGAGTAGATGAGCAGTTCTTC.

The sample holds a few counts of this clonotype. This rearrangement joins TRBV10-3 to TRBJ2-6; 8 bases agree with TRBD1. Per the germline V gene, CDR1 is ENHRY and CDR2 is SYGVKD. The V and J ends lost 2 bases and 4 bases, in that order; junction bases with no gene match: 4. The CDR3 runs 16 residues. CDR3 bases: TGTGCCATCAGTGAGCCAGGGGGCGCCGGGGCCAACGTCCTGACTTTC. Residues: CAISEPGGAGANVLTF.

This clonotype was detected only a few times. The chain joins TRBV9 to TRBJ2-6; D unclear. The CDR3 is made up of 14 amino acids. Looked up from germline, CDR1 is SGDLS and CDR2 is YYNGEE. Deletions cut 4 bases from V and 3 bases from J, with 8 bases between. CDR3 sequence (DNA): TGTGCCAGCAGCCCCTCGGATGGGGCCAACGTCCTGACTTTC. This codes for CASSPSDGANVLTF.

The J gene is TRBJ1-1, the V gene TRBV2, with 9 positions matching TRBD1. The V gene end was trimmed by 0 bases and the J gene end by 9 bases; junction bases not matched to a gene: 11. CDR3 length equals 16 residues. Germline CDR1 SNHLY, CDR2 FYNNEI. The CDR3 spells CASSEAFRDREPKAFF. The CDR3 DNA follows: TGTGCCAGCAGTGAAGCGTTCCGGGACAGGGAACCGAAAGCTTTCTTT.

The chain links TRBV7-8 to TRBJ2-1; 8 bases match TRBD2. The V segment lost 5 bases and the J segment 2 bases; nucleotides outside the gene matches: 8. Germline assignment: CDR1 SGHVS and CDR2 FQNEAQ. The CDR3 runs 16 residues. As DNA, the CDR3 is TGTGCCAGCAGCCCTAGCGGGCGGGTTCCCTACAATGAGCAGTTCTTC. This sequence encodes CASSPSGRVPYNEQFF.

This clonotype was seen a few times. V gene TRBV12-3 or TRBV12-4 combines with J gene TRBJ1-5; maybe TRBD1 (5 bases). This CDR3 comprises 14 residues. Trimming cost V 5 bases and J 2 bases, with 10 bases left between them. CDR3 bases: TGTGCCAGCAGTGAGGGGTCTGGCAATCAGCCCCAGCATTTT. Protein sequence: CASSEGSGNQPQHF.

This clonotype occurred a few times. This CDR3 is CATSRQRHYEQYF. DNA of the CDR3: TGTGCCACCAGCAGACAGAGGCACTACGAGCAGTACTTC. The chain joins TRBV15 to TRBJ2-7; D not resolved. The germline gives CDR1 LNHNV, CDR2 YYDKDF (reference sequence). The CDR3 consists of 13 residues. Between the trimmed V and J ends, which lost 2 bases and 3 bases, there was a span of 8 bases.

The V and J genes are TRBV24-1 and TRBJ2-7, with no clear D. Looked up from germline, CDR1 is KGHDR and CDR2 is SFDVKD. The V end was cut by 3 bases, the J end by 0 bases, with 5 bases between. The CDR3 sequence is 13 residues long. The CDR3 protein is CATSDGFSYEQYF. CDR3 coding DNA: TGTGCCACCAGTGATGGGTTCTCCTACGAGCAGTACTTC.

The chain couples TRBV6-2 or TRBV6-3 to TRBJ2-7; unclear D gene. Deletions cut 5 bases from V and 6 bases from J, with 20 bases between. Germline values: CDR1 MNHEY, CDR2 SVGEGT. CDR3 size: 15 residues. CDR3 DNA sequence: TGTGCCAGCAGTCAACCGGGCCGCGCGTCGGGCGAGCAGTACTTC. Its protein product is CASSQPGRASGEQYF.

This clonotype was detected a few times. The V call is TRBV12-3 or TRBV12-4, the J call TRBJ1-1; no clear D gene. The CDR3 consists of 12 residues. V lost 3 bases and J 6 bases, leaving 8 bases between the germline ends. For the CDR3, the DNA is TGTGCCAGCAGTTTTAATGGGGCTGAAGCTTTCTTT. Translation: CASSFNGAEAFF.

The chain recombines TRBV7-9 with TRBJ1-2; possibly TRBD1 for D (6 bases). The germline CDR1 and CDR2 sequences are SEHNR and FQNEAQ (reference sequence). This CDR3 comprises 16 residues. V lost 5 bases to trimming and J lost 4 bases, with 20 bases between them. CDR3 sequence: CASSHGQSAFTYGYTF. CDR3 DNA: TGTGCCAGCAGCCACGGACAGAGCGCTTTCACCTATGGCTACACCTTC.